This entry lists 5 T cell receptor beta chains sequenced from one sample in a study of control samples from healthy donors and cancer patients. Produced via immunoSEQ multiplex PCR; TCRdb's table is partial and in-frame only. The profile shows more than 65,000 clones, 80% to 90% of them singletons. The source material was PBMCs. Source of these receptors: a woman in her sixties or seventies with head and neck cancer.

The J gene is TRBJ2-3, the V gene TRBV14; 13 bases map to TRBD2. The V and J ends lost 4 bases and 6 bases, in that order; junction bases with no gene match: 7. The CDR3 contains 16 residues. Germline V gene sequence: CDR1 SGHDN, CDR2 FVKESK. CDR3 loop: CASSPGLAGIRDTQYF. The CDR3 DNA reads TGTGCCAGCAGCCCGGGACTAGCGGGAATAAGGGATACGCAGTATTTT.

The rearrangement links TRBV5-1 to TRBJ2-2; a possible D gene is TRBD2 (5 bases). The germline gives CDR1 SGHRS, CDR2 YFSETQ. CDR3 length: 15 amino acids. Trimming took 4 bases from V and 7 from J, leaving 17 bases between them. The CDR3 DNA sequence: TGCGCCAGCAGCCTACTAGGCCGGAGTGGCGGGGAGCTGTTTTTT. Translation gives CASSLLGRSGGELFF.

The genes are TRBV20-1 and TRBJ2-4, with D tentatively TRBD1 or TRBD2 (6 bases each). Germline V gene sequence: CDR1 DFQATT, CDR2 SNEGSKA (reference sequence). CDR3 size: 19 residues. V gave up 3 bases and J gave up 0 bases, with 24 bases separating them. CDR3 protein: CSASFGLGSGAGAKNIQYF. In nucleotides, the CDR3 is TGCAGTGCTAGTTTTGGTTTGGGATCGGGGGCAGGAGCCAAAAACATTCAGTACTTC.

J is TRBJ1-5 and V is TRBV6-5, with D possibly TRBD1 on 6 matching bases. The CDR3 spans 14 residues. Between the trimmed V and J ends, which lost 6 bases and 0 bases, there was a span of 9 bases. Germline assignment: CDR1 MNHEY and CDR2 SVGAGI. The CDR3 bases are TGTGCCAGCAGACCAGGGGCTAGCAATCAGCCCCAGCATTTT. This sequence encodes CASRPGASNQPQHF.

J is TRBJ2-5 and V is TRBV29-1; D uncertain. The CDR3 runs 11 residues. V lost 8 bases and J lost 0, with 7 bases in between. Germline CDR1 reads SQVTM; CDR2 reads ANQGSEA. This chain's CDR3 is CSQVNQETQYF. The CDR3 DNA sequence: TGCAGCCAAGTCAACCAAGAGACCCAGTACTTC.